A selection of T cell receptor beta chains follows, all from one sample in a study of early T cells in non-severe SARS-CoV-2 infection. TCRdb called the 5' RACE reads again in MiXCR, with one record for every CDR3 protein. The repertoire holds about 44,000 distinct CDR3 sequences, with about 23% as singletons. Sequencing was performed on whole blood, taken at baseline. These receptors were obtained from an adult who was a healthcare worker with PCR-confirmed SARS-CoV-2 infection or an uninfected control (not recorded which). Each CDR3 is given with its conserved first and last residue. Each record gives: clone size, D gene, J gene, V gene, CDR3 DNA, CDR3 protein. A D gene is named only where the DNA matches it firmly. Rows give clone size only sometimes, using once, few, many, or a class for an expanded clone.

abundance: NA
d_gene: NA
j_gene: TRBJ2-7
v_gene: TRBV27
CDR3nt: TGTGCCAGCACTTTTGCAGGGAGTTACGAGCAGTACTTC
CDR3aa: CASTFAGSYEQYF

abundance: NA
d_gene: TRBD2
j_gene: TRBJ2-3
v_gene: TRBV25-1
CDR3nt: TGTGCCAGCAGTGAATACGGGAGGGGGACAGATACGCAGTATTTT
CDR3aa: CASSEYGRGTDTQYF

abundance: NA
d_gene: NA
j_gene: TRBJ2-7
v_gene: TRBV12-3/TRBV12-4
CDR3nt: TGTGCCAGCAGTCCGGCAACAGGGGCGGGATCCTACGAGCAGTACTTC
CDR3aa: CASSPATGAGSYEQYF

abundance: NA
d_gene: NA
j_gene: TRBJ2-5
v_gene: TRBV19
CDR3nt: TGTGCCAGTAGTAAGGGAGGAGGATACAGAGAGACCCAGTACTTC
CDR3aa: CASSKGGGYRETQYF

abundance: NA
d_gene: NA
j_gene: TRBJ2-7
v_gene: TRBV7-9
CDR3nt: TGTGCCAGCAGCTTTCGACAAGGGGAGCAGTACTTC
CDR3aa: CASSFRQGEQYF

abundance: NA
d_gene: NA
j_gene: TRBJ2-7
v_gene: TRBV7-8
CDR3nt: TGTGCCAGCAGCTTGGGGCAGCAGGCCTACGAGCAGTACTTC
CDR3aa: CASSLGQQAYEQYF

abundance: NA
d_gene: TRBD2
j_gene: TRBJ2-1
v_gene: TRBV12-3/TRBV12-4
CDR3nt: TGTGCCAGCAGTTGGGGACTAGCGTCTCCCTCCTACAATGAGCAGTTCTTC
CDR3aa: CASSWGLASPSYNEQFF

abundance: NA
d_gene: NA
j_gene: TRBJ1-2
v_gene: TRBV5-1
CDR3nt: TGCGCCAGCAGCCCGGATGGGGGCTTAGGAGGCTACACCTTC
CDR3aa: CASSPDGGLGGYTF

abundance: once
d_gene: NA
j_gene: TRBJ2-3
v_gene: TRBV7-8
CDR3nt: TGTGCCAGCAGCCTCCCCCGGAGGCAGGGTACGCGGGGGCAGTATTTT
CDR3aa: CASSLPRRQGTRGQYF

abundance: few
d_gene: NA
j_gene: TRBJ2-5
v_gene: TRBV13
CDR3nt: TGTGCCAGCAGCCGAACAGGAGTCGAGACCCAGTACTTC
CDR3aa: CASSRTGVETQYF

abundance: few
d_gene: TRBD2
j_gene: TRBJ2-7
v_gene: TRBV19
CDR3nt: TGTGCCAGTAGTATCCAGCGGGGTCCTTCCTACGAGCAGTACTTC
CDR3aa: CASSIQRGPSYEQYF

abundance: NA
d_gene: NA
j_gene: TRBJ1-4
v_gene: TRBV20-1
CDR3nt: TGCAGTGCTAGTCAACGCTGGGCAGGCGTGAATGAAAAACTGTTTTTT
CDR3aa: CSASQRWAGVNEKLFF

abundance: few
d_gene: NA
j_gene: TRBJ1-2
v_gene: TRBV12-3/TRBV12-4
CDR3nt: TGTGCCAGCAGCTCCTGGGGCGGCTATGGCTACACCTTC
CDR3aa: CASSSWGGYGYTF

abundance: few
d_gene: NA
j_gene: TRBJ2-7
v_gene: TRBV6-5
CDR3nt: TGTGCCAGCAGTAAGGACAGCTCCTACGAGCAGTACTTC
CDR3aa: CASSKDSSYEQYF